A single T cell receptor beta chain is shown here with its context. Its specificity is not known. This record comes from a study of CD8 T cells in ankylosing spondylitis. By quantitative 5'-RACE with molecular barcodes, the TCR beta libraries were made. TCRdb called the 5' RACE reads again in MiXCR, with one record for every CDR3 protein. The table has about 800,000 distinct CDR3 sequences, approximately 12% seen once. Broader study findings: It appeared that ankylosing spondylitis blood was characterized by a TCR beta motif of several highly homologous variants. Clones linked to disease were reported to show significant enrichment in matched ankylosing spondylitis synovial fluid.

This CDR3 is built from 15 residues. Trimming took off 5 bases at V and 5 bases at J, with 16 bases between the two ends. The TCR sequence derives from a male donor with ankylosing spondylitis. The chain carries TRBV12-3 or TRBV12-4 and TRBJ1-5, with D uncertain. Sequenced sample: blood, either unsorted or a sorted T cell fraction (not recorded which). The CDR3 nucleotides read TGTGCCAGCAGTGCCTCGCCCGGCAGGCATCAGCCCCAGCATTTT. It is translated as CASSASPGRHQPQHF.